A single sample gave rise to the 13 T cell receptor beta chains below, sequenced in a study of cytomegalovirus exposure and HLA in healthy donors. Vbeta (60) and Jbeta (13) primers were used in the PCR. Libraries were prepared by immunoSEQ multiplex PCR; TCRdb keeps only in-frame clonotypes and omits some of them. The repertoire consists of about 100,000 clones, with around 80% occurring once and the leading ten covering around 0.74%. Material for sequencing was PBMCs. Receptors originate from a woman aged 55-75 years in good health and CMV-seronegative.

V and J are TRBV29-1 and TRBJ1-1; D uncertain. From germline, CDR1 is SQVTM and CDR2 ANQGSEA. The CDR3 runs to 14 residues. Trimming cost V 4 bases and J 7 bases, with 19 bases left between them. In DNA, the CDR3 is TGCAGCGTTGCGTCTGTTCGGATGGGCATTGAAGCTTTCTTT. Residues: CSVASVRMGIEAFF.

This chain's CDR3 is CASSIVEGLGSPLHF. For the CDR3, the DNA is TGTGCCAGCAGTATCGTGGAGGGGCTAGGTTCACCCCTCCACTTT. The V and J genes are TRBV6-5 and TRBJ1-6; tentatively, D is TRBD1 (5 bases). Trimming cost V 5 bases and J 9 bases, with 17 bases left between them. The CDR3 runs to 15 residues. Germline V CDR1 and CDR2: MNHEY, SVGAGI.

This chain connects TRBV19 to TRBJ1-1, with D maybe TRBD1 (5 bases). The ends were cut back, 5 bases at V and 7 bases at J, with 17 bases in the middle. Germline V gene sequence: CDR1 LNHDA, CDR2 SQIVND (reference sequence). This CDR3 region has 14 residues. In DNA, the CDR3 is TGTGCCAGTAGTCTCTACGTAACCGGGGGTGAAGCTTTCTTT. As protein: CASSLYVTGGEAFF.

This clone was observed once. The rearrangement uses TRBV13 and TRBJ1-2, with D perhaps TRBD1 (6 bases). From germline, CDR1 is PRHDT and CDR2 FYEKMQ (reference sequence). V gave up 4 bases and J gave up 4 bases, with 16 bases separating them. The length of the CDR3 is 15 residues. CDR3 amino acids: CASSSGQLNIYGYTF. Written as DNA, the CDR3 is TGTGCCAGCAGCTCCGGACAGCTGAACATCTATGGCTACACCTTC.

The chain recombines TRBV9 with TRBJ2-1; TRBD1 matches 8 bases. After removal of 4 bases from V and 6 bases from J, the junction contained 9 bases not matched to a gene. This CDR3 has 15 residues. Per germline, CDR1 SGDLS and CDR2 YYNGEE. CDR3 protein: CASSHRTGIANEQFF. DNA of the CDR3: TGTGCCAGCAGCCACCGGACAGGGATTGCCAATGAGCAGTTCTTC.

V usage is TRBV9 and J usage is TRBJ2-5; D gene ambiguous. The germline V and J ends were trimmed by 1 base and 4 bases, with 14 bases remaining between them. The length of the CDR3 is 15 residues. Germline V gene sequence: CDR1 SGDLS, CDR2 YYNGEE. CDR3 in DNA: TGTGCCAGCAGCGTAAGGCAAGCGCCGAGAGAGACCCAGTACTTC. Translation: CASSVRQAPRETQYF.

For the CDR3, the DNA is TGTGCCAGTGATCCGGGACTAGCCTCCTACGAGCAGTACTTC. Amino acids: CASDPGLASYEQYF. This chain joins TRBV2 and TRBJ2-7; 9 bases fit TRBD2. V was clipped by 9 bases and J by 0 bases; unmatched bases: 6. The CDR3 runs 14 residues. Germline V gene data show CDR1 as SNHLY and CDR2 as FYNNEI.

The chain employs TRBV28 and TRBJ2-1; 7 bases match TRBD2. The CDR3 covers 15 residues. V trimming: 3 bases; J trimming: 8 bases; junction bases outside the gene matches: 10. Per germline, CDR1 MDHEN and CDR2 SYDVKM. CDR3 sequence (DNA): TGTGCCAGCAGTTTCCCTCGGGGGAGCGGGGATGAGCAGTTCTTC. Its protein is CASSFPRGSGDEQFF. Based on the CDR3 plus reference TRBV28 and TRBJ2-1, the full variable domain is DVKVTQSSRYLVKRTGEKVFLECVQDMDHENMFWYRQDPGLGLRLIYFSYDVKMKEKGDIPEGYSVSREKKERFSLILESASTNQTSMYLCASSFPRGSGDEQFFGPGTRLTVL.

This clone was detected a few times. In DNA, the CDR3 is TGTGCCAGCAGCTCCCCGGCAGGTGGTAGTAACTATGGCTACACCTTC. Translating it yields CASSSPAGGSNYGYTF. This rearrangement joins TRBV5-4 to TRBJ1-2; D is undetermined. Per germline, CDR1 SGHNT and CDR2 YYREEE (reference sequence). Deletions cut 3 bases from V and 1 base from J, with 16 bases between. This CDR3 is 16 amino acids long.

The V call is TRBV5-1, the J call TRBJ2-2, with 8 bases aligning to TRBD1. Germline assignment: CDR1 SGHRS and CDR2 YFSETQ. Germline trimming cut 4 bases from V and 4 bases from J; bases unmatched to any gene: 3. This CDR3 contains 14 residues. CDR3 coding DNA: TGCGCCAGCAGCCCGGGACAGGTCACCGGGGAGCTGTTTTTT. Residues: CASSPGQVTGELFF.

This clone has just a few counts. This sequence joins TRBV6-5 and TRBJ1-6, with D uncertain. Between the trimmed V and J ends, which lost 0 bases and 8 bases, there was a span of 14 bases. There are 16 residues in the CDR3. Germline V gene sequence: CDR1 MNHEY, CDR2 SVGAGI. CDR3 nucleotide sequence: TGTGCCAGCAGTTACTCCCCTGGCGGGGTGGATTCACCCCTCCACTTT. Amino acids: CASSYSPGGVDSPLHF.

CDR3 residues: CSLRLAGGRGRQFF. As DNA, the CDR3 is TGCAGCCTACGACTAGCGGGGGGACGGGGACGGCAGTTCTTC. The chain has TRBV29-1 and TRBJ2-1; 13 nucleotides agree with TRBD2. J was trimmed by 12 bases and V by 8 bases; bases with no gene match: 13. The germline V gene has CDR1 SQVTM and CDR2 ANQGSEA. This CDR3 has 14 amino acids.

This chain links TRBV28 with TRBJ2-7, with a weak D call TRBD1 (7 bases). V dropped 7 bases and J dropped 2 bases, with 27 bases sitting between them. Germline values: CDR1 MDHEN, CDR2 SYDVKM. The length of the CDR3 is 18 residues. The CDR3 DNA reads TGTGCCAGCATAAGTGGAGGGGCGAGTCACCAGGGGGCCTACGAGCAGTACTTC. Translation gives CASISGGASHQGAYEQYF.